Each of the 16 T cell receptor beta chains below was sequenced from the same sample in a study of radiotherapy plus CTLA-4 blockade in lung cancer. Libraries were prepared by immunoSEQ multiplex PCR; TCRdb keeps only in-frame clonotypes and omits some of them. The sample has approximately 95,000 clones, more than 75% seen once. The sequences come from peripheral blood, collected from a patient treated with radiotherapy plus ipilimumab. All receptors come from a human donor with non-small cell lung cancer who had a partial response to radiotherapy plus ipilimumab.

This clone was found a few times. J is TRBJ2-5 and V is TRBV18, with D possibly being TRBD2 (5 bases). The V gene's germline CDR1 is KGHSH and CDR2 LQKENI. The V end was cut by 6 bases, the J end by 1 base, with 15 bases between. The CDR3 contains 15 residues. The CDR3 reads CASSLATLAQETQYF. The CDR3 DNA reads TGTGCCAGCTCCCTTGCCACCCTAGCCCAAGAGACCCAGTACTTC.

The V call is TRBV7-6, the J call TRBJ1-5; 7 bases map to TRBD1. Trimming removed 1 base from V and 8 bases from J; junction bases left unmatched: 5. CDR1 is SGHVS, CDR2 FNYEAQ, per germline. The CDR3 length is 14 residues. DNA for the CDR3: TGTGCCAGCAGCTTAGTAGGGGGCGGGGAGCCCCAGCATTTT. Translation: CASSLVGGGEPQHF.

In DNA form, the CDR3 reads TGTGCCAGCACTGTAGGGGTGCGGGAGACCCAGTACTTC. Translation gives CASTVGVRETQYF. This chain connects TRBV28 to TRBJ2-5; D perhaps matches TRBD1 (5 bases). In germline, CDR1 is MDHEN, CDR2 SYDVKM. This CDR3 contains 13 residues. The V and J ends lost 7 bases and 5 bases respectively, with 14 bases between them.

The genes are TRBV7-9 and TRBJ2-7, with 9 bases that match TRBD2. V lost 4 bases, J lost 3 bases, and 7 bases stayed unmatched. CDR1 and CDR2 (germline): SEHNR, FQNEAQ (reference sequence). This CDR3 has 15 amino acids. CDR3 bases: TGTGCCAGCAGCTCAGGGGTAGCGGGAGACTACGAGCAGTACTTC. Its translation is CASSSGVAGDYEQYF.

V usage is TRBV5-1 and J usage is TRBJ2-3, with 11 bases fitting TRBD2. Germline-derived CDR1 and CDR2 are SGHRS and YFSETQ. There are 16 residues in the CDR3. Trimming took 3 bases from V and 7 from J; bases not matched to a gene: 10. The CDR3, as DNA: TGCGCCAGCAGCTCCGGGACTAGCGGACCTAGGAATACGCAGTATTTT. It is translated as CASSSGTSGPRNTQYF. Full variable domain (missing parts from reference TRBV5-1 and TRBJ2-3): KAGVTQTPRYLIKTRGQQVTLSCSPISGHRSVSWYQQTPGQGLQFLFEYFSETQRNKGNFPGRFSGRQFSNSRSEMNVSTLELGDSALYLCASSSGTSGPRNTQYFGPGTRLTVL.

This rearrangement joins TRBV2 to TRBJ1-2; possibly TRBD1 for D (5 bases). Trimming cost V 6 bases and J 8 bases, with 13 bases left between them. CDR3 length equals 12 residues. Germline CDR1 and CDR2: SNHLY and FYNNEI. The CDR3 is CASSREKGGYTF. As DNA, the CDR3 is TGTGCCAGCAGCAGGGAAAAAGGGGGCTACACCTTC.

The chain links TRBV27 to TRBJ1-5; D is perhaps TRBD1 (5 bases). The CDR3 runs 16 residues. CDR1 MNHEY and CDR2 SMNVEV come from the germline V gene (reference sequence). Trimming took off 4 bases at V and 4 bases at J, with 17 bases between the two ends. CDR3: CASSSQTGRGNQPQHF. The DNA for the CDR3 is TGTGCCAGCAGTTCCCAGACGGGGAGGGGTAATCAGCCCCAGCATTTT.

The V gene is TRBV20-1, the J gene TRBJ1-1; D may be TRBD1 (6 bases). Germline CDR1 and CDR2: DFQATT and SNEGSKA (reference sequence). The CDR3 has 10 amino acids. This CDR3 is CKGVGTEAFF. The CDR3 DNA reads TGCAAGGGGGTTGGCACTGAAGCTTTCTTT.

The V and J genes are TRBV7-2 and TRBJ2-5, with 11 bases identical to TRBD1. This CDR3 has 14 residues. Germline values: CDR1 SGHTA, CDR2 FQGNSA. V lost 4 bases, J lost 5 bases, and 3 bases stayed unmatched. CDR3 bases: TGTGCCAGCAGCTCGGACAGGGGGCTGGAGACCCAGTACTTC. The encoded protein is CASSSDRGLETQYF.

The chain joins TRBV30 to TRBJ1-5; D gene uncertain. The CDR3 sequence is 14 residues long. V lost 2 bases to trimming and J lost 2 bases, with 10 bases between them. Germline V gene data show CDR1 as GTSNPN and CDR2 as SVGIG (reference sequence). CDR3: CAWSWEIGNQPQHF. The CDR3 DNA is TGTGCCTGGAGTTGGGAGATCGGCAATCAGCCCCAGCATTTT.

V and J are TRBV27 and TRBJ2-7, with TRBD1 matching over 9 bases. CDR1 is MNHEY and CDR2 is SMNVEV in the germline V gene (reference sequence). The ends lost 5 bases at V and 2 bases at J; junction bases unmatched: 4. The CDR3 has 14 amino acids. The DNA of the CDR3 is TGTGCCAGCAGTCCCGGGACAGGGCCCTACGAGCAGTACTTC. Translating it yields CASSPGTGPYEQYF.

This sequence joins TRBV7-3 and TRBJ1-1; 10 bases are shared with TRBD1. CDR3 length: 16 residues. The junction had 10 bases not matched to a gene; V was cut back by 6 bases and J by 3 bases. Germline V CDR1 and CDR2: SGHTA, FQGTGA. Here the CDR3 DNA reads TGTGCCAGCAGGCCTTCGACAGGGGGCGTGGACACTGAAGCTTTCTTT. It encodes CASRPSTGGVDTEAFF.

This chain links TRBV29-1 with TRBJ2-7; 7 bases line up with TRBD1. The CDR3 is 12 amino acids. J gave up 5 bases and V 3 bases, and 4 bases lay outside the gene matches. The V gene's germline CDR1 is SQVTM and CDR2 ANQGSEA. The CDR3 DNA follows: TGCAGCGTTGACAGGGGGACGAACGAGCAGTACTTC. Its protein product is CSVDRGTNEQYF.

The chain links TRBV5-1 to TRBJ1-1; possible D gene TRBD1, 6 bases. Germline V gene sequence: CDR1 SGHRS, CDR2 YFSETQ. Trimming stripped 6 bases from V and 2 bases from J, with 14 bases between. There are 14 residues in the CDR3. Here the CDR3 reads CASKQYRANTEAFF. The CDR3 region has the DNA TGCGCCAGCAAACAATACAGGGCAAACACTGAAGCTTTCTTT.

J is TRBJ2-7 and V is TRBV10-1; D is ambiguous. The CDR3 sequence is 16 residues long. Germline V gene sequence: CDR1 WNHNN, CDR2 SYGVQD (reference sequence). The germline V and J ends were trimmed by 1 base and 0 bases, with 13 bases remaining between them. The CDR3 is CASSEWITQDSYEQYF. CDR3 nucleotide sequence: TGCGCCAGCAGTGAGTGGATTACCCAGGACTCCTACGAGCAGTACTTC.

The rearrangement uses TRBV5-1 and TRBJ2-1, with a tentative D call TRBD1 (6 bases). CDR3 length equals 14 residues. Germline V lookup: CDR1 SGHRS, CDR2 YFSETQ. V was shortened by 0 bases and J by 3 bases, with 7 bases between the two germline ends. CDR3 sequence (DNA): TGCGCCAGCAGCTTGGGGGACAACTACAATGAGCAGTTCTTC. Protein: CASSLGDNYNEQFF.